A single sample gave rise to the 27 T cell receptor beta chains below, sequenced in a study of blood T cell repertoires in COVID-19. The method was immunoSEQ multiplex PCR; TCRdb's version includes in-frame clones alone and lacks a portion of them. The table has fewer than 250,000 clones, around 82% seen once; the top ten hold around 8.7%. The specimen was peripheral blood. These receptor sequences come from a woman in her fifties or sixties with acute or convalescent COVID-19.

The V and J genes are TRBV7-3 and TRBJ1-1; D is undetermined. The CDR3 contains 15 residues. V was clipped by 5 bases and J by 4 bases, with 17 bases between them. CDR1 is SGHTA, CDR2 FQGTGA, per germline. The DNA for the CDR3 is TGTGCCAGCAGCAGGGAGGGCGGTTGGGGCACTGAAGCTTTCTTT. Residues: CASSREGGWGTEAFF. The full variable domain, its missing parts supplied by reference TRBV7-3 and TRBJ1-1, is GAGVSQTPSNKVTEKGKYVELRCDPISGHTALYWYRQSLGQGPEFLIYFQGTGAADDSGLPNDRFFAVRPEGSVSTLKIQRTERGDSAVYLCASSREGGWGTEAFFGQGTRLTVV.

This clone was counted between two and nine times. In the same sample, other DNA sequences code for this CDR3. V gene TRBV11-2 combines with J gene TRBJ1-1; TRBD1 matches at 7 bases. This CDR3 region has 14 residues. With V trimmed by 5 bases and J by 2 bases, 5 bases remained unmatched. Germline CDR1 is SGHAT and CDR2 is FQNNGV. The CDR3 DNA reads as TGTGCCAGCAGCCTCGGGACAGCAAACACTGAAGCTTTCTTT. Translated, it gives CASSLGTANTEAFF.

J is TRBJ2-5 and V is TRBV19, with a tentative D call TRBD2 (6 bases). Germline CDR1 and CDR2: LNHDA and SQIVND (reference sequence). This CDR3 region has 15 residues. Trimming removed 5 bases from V and 5 bases from J, with 18 bases in between. Here the CDR3 reads CASSPRRTNRETQYF. In DNA, the CDR3 is TGTGCCAGTAGTCCCCGGAGGACTAATAGGGAGACCCAGTACTTC.

The chain carries TRBV27 and TRBJ2-3; 11 bases agree with TRBD2. This CDR3 region has 17 residues. The V and J ends lost 7 bases and 1 base, in that order; junction bases with no gene match: 10. CDR1 is MNHEY and CDR2 is SMNVEV in the germline V gene (reference sequence). The CDR3: CASKLAGVGGGTDTQYF. In DNA form, the CDR3 reads TGTGCCAGCAAACTAGCGGGAGTCGGCGGGGGCACAGATACGCAGTATTTT.

The DNA of the CDR3 is TGTGCCAGCAGCCAAGACGGGGGGACCCAGTACTTC. Its protein product is CASSQDGGTQYF. V usage is TRBV4-2 and J usage is TRBJ2-5; TRBD2 might be the D (6 bases). Germline CDR1 and CDR2: LGHNA and YNFKEQ. V gave up 0 bases and J gave up 7 bases, with 6 bases separating them. This CDR3 has 12 residues.

The chain employs TRBV20-1 and TRBJ2-5; 8 bases line up with TRBD1. Germline loops: CDR1 DFQATT, CDR2 SNEGSKA (reference sequence). V dropped 5 bases and J dropped 5; count of bases not matched to a gene: 1. CDR3 length: 11 residues. CDR3: CSAGDRETQYF. The CDR3 region has the DNA TGCAGTGCTGGGGACAGGGAGACCCAGTACTTC.

This clone was counted once. This chain connects TRBV5-1 to TRBJ2-3, with D possibly being TRBD2 (6 bases). CDR1 and CDR2 from the germline V gene are SGHRS and YFSETQ. The V end lost 5 bases, the J end lost 0 bases, and 10 bases lay between the germline ends. The CDR3 is made up of 14 amino acids. The CDR3 DNA reads as TGCGCCAGCAGGCGCGGGACCAGCACAGATACGCAGTATTTT. This sequence encodes CASRRGTSTDTQYF. Filled out from reference TRBV5-1 and TRBJ2-3, the complete variable domain reads KAGVTQTPRYLIKTRGQQVTLSCSPISGHRSVSWYQQTPGQGLQFLFEYFSETQRNKGNFPGRFSGRQFSNSRSEMNVSTLELGDSALYLCASRRGTSTDTQYFGPGTRLTVL.

J is TRBJ2-3 and V is TRBV11-3, with 14 positions matching TRBD2. Trimming removed 4 bases from V and 5 bases from J; junction bases left unmatched: 2. Germline CDR1 is SGHNT and CDR2 is YENEEA. The CDR3 contains 15 residues. The CDR3 DNA reads as TGTGCCAGCAGCTCCGGGACTAGCGGGAGAGATACGCAGTATTTT. Translated, it gives CASSSGTSGRDTQYF.

The genes are TRBV18 and TRBJ1-4; TRBD1 matches at 9 bases. Per germline, CDR1 KGHSH and CDR2 LQKENI. Trimming cost V 2 bases and J 7 bases; bases outside gene matches: 2. The CDR3 consists of 14 residues. The CDR3 sequence: CASSPGQGIEKLFF. In DNA, the CDR3 is TGTGCCAGCTCACCAGGACAGGGGATTGAAAAACTGTTTTTT.

This chain uses TRBV28 with TRBJ2-3, with 12 nucleotides matching TRBD1. The CDR3 is 20 amino acids. Trimming took 3 bases from V and 0 from J; bases not matched to a gene: 13. Germline values: CDR1 MDHEN, CDR2 SYDVKM. For the CDR3, the DNA is TGTGCCAGCAGTTTTGGTCCGGGACAGGGGGCCCGATCTAGCACAGATACGCAGTATTTT. It translates to CASSFGPGQGARSSTDTQYF.

The chain recombines TRBV27 with TRBJ2-6; no clear D. V dropped 4 bases and J dropped 2 bases, with 3 bases sitting between them. This CDR3 is built from 13 residues. The germline gives CDR1 MNHEY, CDR2 SMNVEV (reference sequence). The chain's CDR3 is CASSSAGANVLTF. The DNA of the CDR3 is TGTGCCAGCAGTTCAGCTGGGGCCAACGTCCTGACTTTC.

Only a few counts were recorded for this clone. This sequence joins TRBV27 and TRBJ2-7, with TRBD1 as a possible D gene (6 bases). This CDR3 is 17 amino acids long. V gave up 7 bases and J gave up 2 bases, with 24 bases separating them. Germline V gene data show CDR1 as MNHEY and CDR2 as SMNVEV (reference sequence). The CDR3 region has the DNA TGTGCCAGCACTCCCTTTCCGACAGGCGGGCTAACCTACGAGCAGTACTTC. This encodes CASTPFPTGGLTYEQYF.

In its sample, this clone was seen a few times. The chain employs TRBV5-1 and TRBJ1-2; 9 nucleotides match TRBD1. CDR1 and CDR2 (germline): SGHRS, YFSETQ. The V and J ends lost 0 bases and 1 base, in that order; junction bases with no gene match: 4. This CDR3 has 16 residues. DNA for the CDR3: TGCGCCAGCAGCTTGGAGTGGACAGGGGTTAACTATGGCTACACCTTC. It is translated as CASSLEWTGVNYGYTF.

This clone was found once. The V gene is TRBV28, the J gene TRBJ1-1, with 8 bases fitting TRBD1. Trimming took 8 bases from V and 1 from J; bases not matched to a gene: 6. This CDR3 comprises 14 residues. Germline loops: CDR1 MDHEN, CDR2 SYDVKM. CDR3 loop: CASFRGQGNTEAFF. The CDR3 DNA is TGTGCCAGCTTTAGAGGACAGGGGAACACTGAAGCTTTCTTT.

The count of this clone is one. V usage is TRBV2 and J usage is TRBJ1-1, with TRBD1 matching 9 bases. The J segment lost 5 bases and the V segment lost 1 base, leaving 11 bases of the junction unmatched. CDR3 size: 17 residues. Germline V gene lookup returns CDR1 SNHLY and CDR2 FYNNEI. The CDR3 loop reads CASSEVLLKGQGTEAFF. CDR3 in DNA: TGTGCCAGCAGTGAAGTGTTATTGAAGGGACAGGGAACTGAAGCTTTCTTT.

V usage is TRBV27 and J usage is TRBJ1-4; unclear D gene. The CDR3 spans 15 residues. Germline V gene lookup returns CDR1 MNHEY and CDR2 SMNVEV (reference sequence). The V and J ends lost 0 bases and 2 bases respectively, with 7 bases between them. CDR3 coding DNA: TGTGCCAGCAGTTTATCCCTTCAGACTAATGAAAAACTGTTTTTT. Encoded protein: CASSLSLQTNEKLFF.

The V gene is TRBV5-1, the J gene TRBJ2-6, with 7 bases lining up with TRBD1. Germline CDR1 SGHRS, CDR2 YFSETQ. CDR3 length: 18 residues. V was pared by 1 base and J by 0 bases, with 7 bases of the junction left unmatched. For the CDR3, the DNA is TGCGCCAGCAGCTTGAAGGGGACAGCCTCCTCTGGGGCCAACGTCCTGACTTTC. It is translated as CASSLKGTASSGANVLTF.

This chain uses TRBV9 with TRBJ1-1; D is uncertain. V was trimmed by 4 bases and J by 5 bases, leaving 9 bases between them. The CDR3 covers 12 residues. Germline V lookup: CDR1 SGDLS, CDR2 YYNGEE. CDR3 sequence reads: CASSTSGTEAFF. DNA for the CDR3: TGTGCCAGCAGCACTTCGGGGACTGAAGCTTTCTTT.

The chain links TRBV7-2 to TRBJ2-5; 7 bases match TRBD2. J lost 6 bases, V lost 5 bases, and 9 bases had no gene match. This CDR3 is 14 amino acids long. Germline V gene data show CDR1 as SGHTA and CDR2 as FQGNSA. The CDR3 DNA sequence: TGTGCCAGCAGCCCAAAGCGGGATGTAAAGACCCAGTACTTC. Protein product: CASSPKRDVKTQYF.

The chain carries TRBV6-4 and TRBJ1-2; the match to TRBD1 covers 9 bases. V lost 6 bases and J lost 2; bases outside the gene matches: 4. The CDR3 sequence is 14 residues long. Germline V CDR1 and CDR2: MRHNA, SNTAGT. The CDR3 here is CASSPGQGNYGYTF. CDR3 nucleotide sequence: TGTGCCAGCAGCCCCGGACAGGGGAACTATGGCTACACCTTC.

The chain recombines TRBV28 with TRBJ2-5; TRBD2 matches at 11 bases. Per germline, CDR1 MDHEN and CDR2 SYDVKM. J gave up 4 bases and V 4 bases, and 17 bases lay outside the gene matches. The CDR3 has 19 amino acids. The DNA for the CDR3 is TGTGCCAGCAGTTCCCAACTCTATAGCGGGGGGGGAGGGATAGAGACCCAGTACTTC. This encodes CASSSQLYSGGGGIETQYF.

CDR3 nucleotides: TGTGCCAGCAGTTTAACAGGAAACTATGGCTACACCTTC. Its protein is CASSLTGNYGYTF. The rearrangement uses TRBV6-5 and TRBJ1-2; a weak D match, TRBD1 (5 bases). The germline V gene has CDR1 MNHEY and CDR2 SVGAGI. The germline V and J ends were trimmed by 4 bases and 2 bases, with 8 bases remaining between them. The CDR3 consists of 13 residues.

This rearrangement joins TRBV19 to TRBJ1-3, with 7 bases fitting TRBD1. The CDR3 runs to 17 residues. J gave up 8 bases and V 10 bases, and 23 bases lay outside the gene matches. The germline V gene encodes CDR1 LNHDA and CDR2 SQIVND (reference sequence). CDR3 protein: CATRTGRNPIRLDTIYF. CDR3 sequence (DNA): TGTGCCACTCGGACAGGAAGAAACCCGATCCGCTTGGACACCATATATTTT.

The rearrangement joins TRBV2 to TRBJ1-1; D gene unclear. This CDR3 region has 14 residues. Trimming left V 1 base short and J 6 bases short, with 12 bases between. Germline CDR1 reads SNHLY; CDR2 reads FYNNEI. The CDR3 DNA follows: TGTGCCAGCAGTGAAGTCTCCCCCTCCGCTGAAGCTTTCTTT. Protein product: CASSEVSPSAEAFF.

This clone was detected only once. The V gene is TRBV7-3, the J gene TRBJ2-1, with D hard to call. This CDR3 is built from 12 residues. CDR1 is SGHTA and CDR2 is FQGTGA in the germline V gene. Trimming removed 2 bases from V and 5 bases from J, with 4 bases in between. The CDR3 DNA sequence: TGTGCCAGCAGCTTAGTCAACAATGAGCAGTTCTTC. Its protein product is CASSLVNNEQFF. Combining the CDR3 with reference TRBV7-3 and TRBJ2-1 gives the whole variable domain GAGVSQTPSNKVTEKGKYVELRCDPISGHTALYWYRQSLGQGPEFLIYFQGTGAADDSGLPNDRFFAVRPEGSVSTLKIQRTERGDSAVYLCASSLVNNEQFFGPGTRLTVL.

V gene TRBV30 combines with J gene TRBJ2-3; 8 nucleotides align to TRBD1. Germline V gene lookup returns CDR1 GTSNPN and CDR2 SVGIG (reference sequence). This CDR3 comprises 14 residues. V shed 8 bases and J 4 bases; nucleotides not matched to a gene: 11. Here the CDR3 reads CARQTGTGSDTQYF. In DNA, the CDR3 is TGTGCCCGCCAAACCGGGACAGGTTCAGATACGCAGTATTTT.

This clone was seen only a few times. J is TRBJ2-2 and V is TRBV27; D gene ambiguous. Per the germline V gene, CDR1 is MNHEY and CDR2 is SMNVEV (reference sequence). V was trimmed by 8 bases and J by 4 bases, leaving 14 bases between them. This CDR3 is 14 amino acids long. In DNA form, the CDR3 reads TGTGCCAGCGGTGCCACTCCTATCACCGGGGAGCTGTTTTTT. This encodes CASGATPITGELFF.